These 26 T cell receptor beta chains share one sample of origin, sequenced in a study of PD-1 blockade in classical Hodgkin lymphoma. Exposure to brentuximab vedotin varied, and each patient had relapsed following autologous stem cell transplantation. Profiling relied on immunoSEQ multiplex PCR, and the TCRdb table lists in-frame clones only, not all of them. The sample shows about 90,000 clones, around 90% of them seen only once. The sequencing here drew on peripheral blood mononuclear cells (PBMCs), taken before the second cycle of nivolumab. The receptors stem from a human donor with classical Hodgkin lymphoma.

This chain joins TRBV7-3 and TRBJ2-7, with TRBD2 matching 9 bases. V trimming: 2 bases; J trimming: 1 base; junction bases outside the gene matches: 3. The CDR3 runs to 15 residues. The germline V gene has CDR1 SGHTA and CDR2 FQGTGA. CDR3 DNA: TGTGCCAGCAGCTTACGAGCGGGAGGATCCTACGAGCAGTACTTC. It yields the protein CASSLRAGGSYEQYF.

The chain combines TRBV29-1 with TRBJ2-2; 7 bases are shared with TRBD1. The germline V gene encodes CDR1 SQVTM and CDR2 ANQGSEA. The junction had 3 bases not matched to a gene; V was cut back by 4 bases and J by 4 bases. The CDR3 spans 13 residues. CDR3 coding DNA: TGCAGCGTTGTGAAGGGGGCCACCGGGGAGCTGTTTTTT. It yields the protein CSVVKGATGELFF.

The rearrangement joins TRBV28 to TRBJ1-5; D is unresolved. The CDR3 consists of 15 residues. CDR1 and CDR2 from the germline V gene are MDHEN and SYDVKM. Trimming shortened V by 2 bases and J by 5 bases, and 13 bases separated the two germline ends. In DNA form, the CDR3 reads TGTGCCAGCAGTTTAGTGCTGGGCTCAGATCAGCCCCAGCATTTT. This gives the protein CASSLVLGSDQPQHF.

The chain links TRBV2 to TRBJ1-2; perhaps TRBD1 as D (5 bases). CDR3 length: 13 residues. Trimming left V 5 bases short and J 8 bases short, with 15 bases between. Germline values: CDR1 SNHLY, CDR2 FYNNEI. CDR3 sequence reads: CASSWDVRIGYTF. The CDR3 DNA follows: TGTGCCAGCAGTTGGGACGTTCGTATAGGCTACACCTTC.

This clone was counted a few times. The chain combines TRBV5-1 with TRBJ1-3; TRBD1 matches at 9 bases. Germline lookup yields CDR1 SGHRS and CDR2 YFSETQ. V dropped 3 bases and J dropped 4; count of bases not matched to a gene: 5. This CDR3 region has 15 residues. This CDR3 reads CASSWGTGTGNTIYF. Here the CDR3 DNA reads TGCGCCAGCAGCTGGGGGACAGGGACCGGAAACACCATATATTTT.

This chain connects TRBV6-1 to TRBJ1-4; the D is unclear. Looked up from germline, CDR1 is MNHNS and CDR2 is SASEGT. The ends were cut back, 2 bases at V and 0 bases at J, with 10 bases in the middle. This CDR3 has 16 residues. CDR3 DNA: TGTGCCAGCAGTGAAATAGGTTCTGCAACTAATGAAAAACTGTTTTTT. Protein sequence: CASSEIGSATNEKLFF.

DNA of the CDR3: TGTGCCAGCAGTTTAGGGGGTCCGAACACTGAAGCTTTCTTT. Protein product: CASSLGGPNTEAFF. V and J are TRBV27 and TRBJ1-1, with TRBD1 as a possible D gene (5 bases). The CDR3 is 14 amino acids. Deletions cut 2 bases from V and 1 base from J, with 8 bases between. Germline V gene lookup returns CDR1 MNHEY and CDR2 SMNVEV (reference sequence).

The rearrangement joins TRBV9 to TRBJ2-7; perhaps D is TRBD1 or TRBD2 (6 bases each). Trimming cost V 0 bases and J 4 bases, with 14 bases left between them. The germline gives CDR1 SGDLS, CDR2 YYNGEE. The CDR3 sequence is 15 residues long. CDR3 residues: CASSVVGGPAYEQYF. CDR3 bases: TGTGCCAGCAGCGTAGTAGGGGGGCCAGCGTACGAGCAGTACTTC.

This clone was seen more than once but under ten times. The chain is built from TRBV29-1 and TRBJ2-3, with 8 bases identical to TRBD2. V was clipped by 1 base and J by 1 base; unmatched bases: 10. Germline loops: CDR1 SQVTM, CDR2 ANQGSEA. CDR3 length: 17 residues. CDR3 DNA sequence: TGCAGCGTTGAAGGCCCTCCGGGTAGCGGGGGCACAGATACGCAGTATTTT. Encoded protein: CSVEGPPGSGGTDTQYF.

The chain links TRBV19 to TRBJ1-1; a weak D match, TRBD1 (5 bases). The CDR3 loop spans 13 amino acids. Trimming removed 5 bases at V and 6 bases at J, with 13 bases between. Germline CDR1 reads LNHDA; CDR2 reads SQIVND (reference sequence). Written as DNA, the CDR3 is TGTGCCAGTAGTCCAAGCCCGGGGGCTGAAGCTTTCTTT. This codes for CASSPSPGAEAFF.

The V gene is TRBV7-2, the J gene TRBJ2-7; 10 positions agree with TRBD1. The V and J ends lost 1 base and 3 bases, in that order; junction bases with no gene match: 9. The length of the CDR3 is 17 residues. Per germline, CDR1 SGHTA and CDR2 FQGNSA. The CDR3 DNA reads as TGTGCCAGCAGCTTAGGAGTTTCGTGGACAGGGGGCTACGAGCAGTACTTC. Protein sequence: CASSLGVSWTGGYEQYF.

The sample holds one count of this clone. This chain links TRBV6-1 with TRBJ2-7; D ambiguous. Trimming shortened V by 5 bases and J by 3 bases, and 8 bases separated the two germline ends. The CDR3 runs to 12 residues. Germline values: CDR1 MNHNS, CDR2 SASEGT. In nucleotides, the CDR3 is TGTGCCAGCAGTTTGTCTCTCTACGAGCAGTACTTC. Encoded protein: CASSLSLYEQYF.

This chain uses TRBV5-1 with TRBJ2-1; 9 nucleotides match TRBD1. Trimming at V came to 0 bases and at J to 0 bases, leaving 7 bases not matched to a gene. This CDR3 has 18 amino acids. CDR1 and CDR2 (germline): SGHRS, YFSETQ. The chain's CDR3 is CASSLESRDRVSYNEQFF. The CDR3 DNA sequence: TGCGCCAGCAGCTTGGAGTCCCGGGACAGGGTCTCCTACAATGAGCAGTTCTTC.

A few counts support this clone. The chain has TRBV29-1 and TRBJ2-5, with TRBD2 identical over 15 bases. Trimming cost V 6 bases and J 4 bases; bases outside gene matches: 6. Germline V gives CDR1 SQVTM, CDR2 ANQGSEA. The CDR3 contains 15 residues. The CDR3 region has the DNA TGCAGCGTCGGACTAGCGGGAGGGCCGGGAGAGACCCAGTACTTC. This codes for CSVGLAGGPGETQYF. Together with reference TRBV29-1 and TRBJ2-5, the CDR3 gives the full variable domain: SAVISQKPSRDICQRGTSLTIQCQVDSQVTMMFWYRQQPGQSLTLIATANQGSEATYESGFVIDKFPISRPNLTFSTLTVSNMSPEDSSIYLCSVGLAGGPGETQYFGPGTRLLVL.

This chain uses TRBV6-5 with TRBJ1-2; possibly TRBD1 for D (5 bases). CDR3 length equals 15 residues. Trimming shortened V by 1 base and J by 1 base, and 10 bases separated the two germline ends. Germline lookup yields CDR1 MNHEY and CDR2 SVGAGI. CDR3 in DNA: TGTGCCAGCAGTTACTTGGGGGAGGTTAACTATGGCTACACCTTC. Protein product: CASSYLGEVNYGYTF.

This chain links TRBV28 with TRBJ1-1; no firm D call. Looked up from germline, CDR1 is MDHEN and CDR2 is SYDVKM. V was pared by 3 bases and J by 3 bases, with 11 bases between. The CDR3 is made up of 14 amino acids. CDR3 sequence: CASSFRPWDTEAFF. The CDR3, as DNA: TGTGCCAGCAGTTTTAGGCCCTGGGACACTGAAGCTTTCTTT.

This chain connects TRBV6-5 to TRBJ2-7; D is undetermined. Trimming shortened V by 1 base and J by 3 bases, and 7 bases separated the two germline ends. Germline CDR1 reads MNHEY; CDR2 reads SVGAGI. The CDR3 loop spans 13 amino acids. The CDR3 sequence is CASSYYGDYEQYF. The CDR3 DNA reads as TGTGCCAGCAGTTACTACGGTGACTACGAGCAGTACTTC.

The genes are TRBV4-1 and TRBJ2-3; TRBD2 matches at 9 bases. The CDR3 consists of 18 residues. From germline, CDR1 is MGHRA and CDR2 YSYEKL. J lost 5 bases, V lost 0 bases, and 12 bases had no gene match. For the CDR3, the DNA is TGCGCCAGCAGCCAAGATTCCTCCGGCGGGAGGGCGAAAGATACGCAGTATTTT. Translating gives CASSQDSSGGRAKDTQYF.

The chain employs TRBV5-6 and TRBJ2-5, with D perhaps assigned TRBD1 or TRBD2 (5 bases each). Germline CDR1 is SGHDT and CDR2 is YYEEEE. V was cut by 2 bases and J by 2 bases, with 13 bases left in between. The CDR3 spans 15 residues. The CDR3 region is CASSFWETAQETQYF. CDR3 nucleotides: TGTGCCAGCAGCTTTTGGGAGACAGCTCAAGAGACCCAGTACTTC. The full variable domain, with the rest looked up from reference TRBV5-6 and TRBJ2-5, is DAGVTQSPTHLIKTRGQQVTLRCSPKSGHDTVSWYQQALGQGPQFIFQYYEEEERQRGNFPDRFSGHQFPNYSSELNVNALLLGDSALYLCASSFWETAQETQYFGPGTRLLVL.

The chain has TRBV28 and TRBJ2-7; TRBD2 agrees at 8 bases. The germline V gene has CDR1 MDHEN and CDR2 SYDVKM. This CDR3 region has 15 residues. With 5 bases clipped from V and 6 bases from J, the junction kept 12 bases outside the gene matches. The CDR3 DNA reads as TGTGCCAGCAGTGCACAAGGACTAGCAGAGGGCGAGCAGTACTTC. Amino acids: CASSAQGLAEGEQYF.

The chain recombines TRBV4-2 with TRBJ2-7; D may be TRBD1 or TRBD2 (5 bases each). The germline V and J ends were trimmed by 1 base and 0 bases, with 13 bases remaining between them. Looked up from germline, CDR1 is LGHNA and CDR2 is YNFKEQ. CDR3 size: 16 residues. The CDR3 DNA follows: TGTGCCAGCAGCCAAGGCCCGGGACCCCTCTCCTACGAGCAGTACTTC. Its translation: CASSQGPGPLSYEQYF.

J is TRBJ1-5 and V is TRBV9; possibly TRBD1 for D (5 bases). This CDR3 has 15 residues. The V end lost 2 bases, the J end lost 0 bases, and 9 bases lay between the germline ends. Per the germline V gene, CDR1 is SGDLS and CDR2 is YYNGEE. CDR3: CASSVDSYSNQPQHF. DNA of the CDR3: TGTGCCAGCAGCGTCGACAGTTATAGCAATCAGCCCCAGCATTTT.

This rearrangement joins TRBV6-1 to TRBJ1-2; D possibly corresponds to TRBD1 (5 bases). V was trimmed by 1 base and J by 2 bases, leaving 11 bases between them. The CDR3 has 15 residues. Germline V gene sequence: CDR1 MNHNS, CDR2 SASEGT. CDR3 protein: CASSEVGAGNYGYTF. The CDR3 nucleotides are TGTGCCAGCAGTGAAGTCGGGGCAGGGAACTATGGCTACACCTTC.

This chain uses TRBV6-6 with TRBJ2-7; D is perhaps TRBD1 (5 bases). The CDR3 is 15 residues long. Germline V CDR1 and CDR2: MNHNY, SVGAGI (reference sequence). Trimming shortened V by 7 bases and J by 5 bases, and 21 bases separated the two germline ends. The CDR3 is CASTATDLLLDEQYF. CDR3 nucleotide sequence: TGTGCCAGCACTGCGACAGACCTCCTTCTGGACGAGCAGTACTTC.

In DNA, the CDR3 is TGTGCCAGCAGCTCTAGGCAGGGAAACACCATATATTTT. It codes for CASSSRQGNTIYF. This sequence joins TRBV11-3 and TRBJ1-3; D not certain. This CDR3 spans 13 amino acids. In germline, CDR1 is SGHNT, CDR2 YENEEA. Deletions cut 4 bases from V and 4 bases from J, with 8 bases between.

The rearrangement uses TRBV19 and TRBJ1-2; maybe TRBD1 (6 bases). Per the germline V gene, CDR1 is LNHDA and CDR2 is SQIVND (reference sequence). V lost 8 bases to trimming and J lost 3 bases, with 13 bases between them. This CDR3 is 13 amino acids long. CDR3 sequence (DNA): TGTGCCAGTTCTACAGGGACGCACTATGGCTACACCTTC. As protein: CASSTGTHYGYTF.